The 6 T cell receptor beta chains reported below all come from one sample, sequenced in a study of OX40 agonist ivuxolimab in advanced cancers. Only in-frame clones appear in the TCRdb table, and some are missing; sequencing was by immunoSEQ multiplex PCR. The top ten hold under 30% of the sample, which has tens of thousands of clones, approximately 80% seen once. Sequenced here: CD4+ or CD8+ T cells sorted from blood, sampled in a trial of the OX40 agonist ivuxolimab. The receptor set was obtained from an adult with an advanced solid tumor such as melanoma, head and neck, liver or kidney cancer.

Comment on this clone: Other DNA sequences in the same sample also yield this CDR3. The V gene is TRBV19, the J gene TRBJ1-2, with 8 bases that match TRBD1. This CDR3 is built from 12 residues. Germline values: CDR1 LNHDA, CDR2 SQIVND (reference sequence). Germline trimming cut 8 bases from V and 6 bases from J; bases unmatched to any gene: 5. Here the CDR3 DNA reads TGTGCCAGTTCGACAGGGGCTAATGGCTACACCTTC. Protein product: CASSTGANGYTF.

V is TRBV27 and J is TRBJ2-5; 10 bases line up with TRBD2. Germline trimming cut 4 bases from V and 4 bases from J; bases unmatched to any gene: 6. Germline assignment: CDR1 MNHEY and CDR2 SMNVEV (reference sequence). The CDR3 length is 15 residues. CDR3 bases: TGTGCCAGCAGTTCCCTAGCGGGGGAACGAGAGACCCAGTACTTC. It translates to CASSSLAGERETQYF.

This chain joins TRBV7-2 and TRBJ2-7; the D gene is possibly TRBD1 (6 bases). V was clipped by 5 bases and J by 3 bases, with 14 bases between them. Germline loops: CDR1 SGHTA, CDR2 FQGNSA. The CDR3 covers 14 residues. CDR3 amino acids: CASSLGVRGYEQYF. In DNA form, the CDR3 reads TGTGCCAGCAGCCTAGGGGTCAGGGGCTACGAGCAGTACTTC.

The CDR3 protein is CASSQDFYYEQYF. CDR3 coding DNA: TGTGCCAGCAGCCAAGATTTCTACTACGAGCAGTACTTC. The V call is TRBV5-4, the J call TRBJ2-7; D not resolved. V lost 4 bases and J 3 bases, leaving 11 bases between the germline ends. The CDR3 is made up of 13 amino acids. CDR1 and CDR2 from the germline V gene are SGHNT and YYREEE (reference sequence).

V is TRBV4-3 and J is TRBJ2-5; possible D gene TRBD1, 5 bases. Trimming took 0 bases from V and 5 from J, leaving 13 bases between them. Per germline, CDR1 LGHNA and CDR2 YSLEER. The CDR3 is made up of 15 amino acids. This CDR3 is CASSQDRRQWETQYF. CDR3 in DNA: TGCGCCAGCAGCCAAGATCGAAGACAGTGGGAGACCCAGTACTTC.

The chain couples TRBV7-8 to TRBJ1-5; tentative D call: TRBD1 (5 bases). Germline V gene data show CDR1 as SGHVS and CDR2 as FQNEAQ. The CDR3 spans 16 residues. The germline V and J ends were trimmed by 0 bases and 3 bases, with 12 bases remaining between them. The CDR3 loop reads CASSLARTNPNQPQHF. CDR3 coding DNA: TGTGCCAGCAGCTTAGCTAGGACAAACCCCAATCAGCCCCAGCATTTT.